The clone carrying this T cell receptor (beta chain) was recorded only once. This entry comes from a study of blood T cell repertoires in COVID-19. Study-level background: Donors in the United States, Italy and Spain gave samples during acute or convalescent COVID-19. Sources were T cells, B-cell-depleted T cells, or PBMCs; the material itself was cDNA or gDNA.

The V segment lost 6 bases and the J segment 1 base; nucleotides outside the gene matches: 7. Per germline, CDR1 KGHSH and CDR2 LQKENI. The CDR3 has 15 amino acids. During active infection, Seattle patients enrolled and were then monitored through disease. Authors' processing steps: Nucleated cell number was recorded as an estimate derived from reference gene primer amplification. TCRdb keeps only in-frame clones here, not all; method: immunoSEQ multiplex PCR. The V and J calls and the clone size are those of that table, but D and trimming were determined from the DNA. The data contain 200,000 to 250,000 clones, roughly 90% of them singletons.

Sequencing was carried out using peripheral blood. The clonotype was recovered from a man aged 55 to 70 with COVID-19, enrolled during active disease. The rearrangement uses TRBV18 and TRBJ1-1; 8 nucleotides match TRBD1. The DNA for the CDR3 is TGTGCCAGCTCGCTACCAGGGGGCGCGAACACTGAAGCTTTCTTT. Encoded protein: CASSLPGGANTEAFF.